These 4 T cell receptor beta chains share one sample of origin, sequenced in a study of beta chain features in type 1 diabetes. Study observations and caveats: Type 1 diabetes patients had TCRB CDR3s that were shorter (moderately but significantly so) in all four CD4+ subsets.

All of the isolated RNA was reverse transcribed, so expressed TCRB transcripts were sequenced. Sequenced by immunoSEQ multiplex PCR; TCRdb stores in-frame clones only, minus some. The top ten clones hold 0.55% to 0.75% of a sample with a few hundred thousand clones, 8.5% to 10% of them seen once. These TCRs are of unknown antigen specificity. Sequencing was performed on central memory CD4+ T cells from blood. These receptors all come from a man aged 25-45 years with type 1 diabetes.

The V call is TRBV5-4, the J call TRBJ2-7, with 9 bases fitting TRBD2. The germline CDR1 and CDR2 sequences are SGHNT and YYREEE (reference sequence). J lost 5 bases, V lost 0 bases, and 15 bases had no gene match. The CDR3 length is 18 residues. The DNA of the CDR3 is TGTGCCAGCAGCTTGGCCCTCTTTAGCGGGAGACAGGGTGACGAGCAGTACTTC. Amino acids: CASSLALFSGRQGDEQYF.

The chain recombines TRBV27 with TRBJ1-2, with D maybe TRBD1 (6 bases). Germline lookup yields CDR1 MNHEY and CDR2 SMNVEV (reference sequence). The ends were cut back, 2 bases at V and 7 bases at J, with 11 bases in the middle. The CDR3 covers 13 residues. CDR3 region: CASSLRDTGGYTF. The CDR3 nucleotides read TGTGCCAGCAGTTTACGGGACACAGGTGGCTACACCTTC.

The CDR3 DNA follows: TGTGCCAGCAGTTTACAGGCGCCGACGGGGGAGCAGTTCTTC. Translation: CASSLQAPTGEQFF. This chain links TRBV28 with TRBJ2-1; D possibly corresponds to TRBD2 (5 bases). This CDR3 contains 14 residues. Trimming left V 2 bases short and J 10 bases short, with 15 bases between. The germline V gene has CDR1 MDHEN and CDR2 SYDVKM.

In this sample, this clone turned up a few times. The chain couples TRBV4-1 to TRBJ2-1; 9 bases agree with TRBD2. With V trimmed by 0 bases and J by 6 bases, 12 bases remained unmatched. Germline assignment: CDR1 MGHRA and CDR2 YSYEKL. CDR3 length: 18 residues. CDR3 sequence reads: CASSQERASGTGGNEQFF. The CDR3 nucleotides read TGCGCCAGCAGCCAAGAAAGGGCTAGCGGGACGGGAGGCAATGAGCAGTTCTTC.